This is a list of T cell receptor beta chains from one sample in a study. TCRdb passed the RT-PCR reads through MiXCR, listing each CDR3 protein once. Of about 680,000 distinct CDR3 sequences in the sample, 12% to 15% were seen once. Sequencing was done on a sample of memory CD4+ T cells from blood. The receptors shown here come from a female donor in good health, serving as a healthy control. Both conserved end residues are part of each CDR3. The D gene is left open where the match is weak. Not all rows give a size; the values are once, few, many and, for expanded clones, a class.

few	TRBV10-3	NA	TRBJ2-3	TGTGCCACCAGGGTAGGACGTGGCACAGATACGCAGTATTTT	CATRVGRGTDTQYF
few	TRBV29-1	NA	TRBJ1-2	TGCAGCGTTGGCAGGGGAGTATATGGCTACACCTTC	CSVGRGVYGYTF
many	TRBV3-1	NA	TRBJ1-2	TGTGCCAGCAGCCAAGCGACCAGGCTCTATGGCTACACCTTC	CASSQATRLYGYTF
few	TRBV12-3/TRBV12-4	NA	TRBJ2-1	TGTGCCAGCAGTTTTTACGAAGAGCAGTTCTTC	CASSFYEEQFF
few	TRBV28	NA	TRBJ2-1	TGTGCCAGCAGACACCCGACTAGTCGAGGGGAGTTCTTC	CASRHPTSRGEFF
few	TRBV20-1	NA	TRBJ2-7	TGCAGTGCTCGCGCCTCCGTCCGGGACGCCGACTCCTACGAGCAGTACTTC	CSARASVRDADSYEQYF
NA	TRBV7-2	NA	TRBJ1-2	TGTGCCAGCAGCTTAGATGAGGTAGAGGGCTACACCTTC	CASSLDEVEGYTF
few	TRBV6-1	NA	TRBJ1-2	TGTGCCAGCAGGTTGGGTCCAGCTAACTATGGCTACACCTTC	CASRLGPANYGYTF
NA	TRBV27	TRBD2	TRBJ2-1	TGTGCCAGCAGCTTGACTAGCGGGGGGCATTATGAGCAGTTCTTC	CASSLTSGGHYEQFF
NA	TRBV5-6	TRBD1	TRBJ2-3	TGTGCCAGCAGCTCCGGGACAGGGTTAGGGAACACAGATACGCAGTATTTT	CASSSGTGLGNTDTQYF
many	TRBV7-3	TRBD2	TRBJ2-2	TGTGCCAGCAAACTAGCGGGGTCGAACACCGGGGAGCTGTTTTTT	CASKLAGSNTGELFF
many	TRBV6-5	TRBD1	TRBJ2-1	TGTGCCAGCAGATACGGCCGGGACAGGGGAATGAATGAGCAGTTCTTC	CASRYGRDRGMNEQFF
NA	TRBV7-6	NA	TRBJ2-2	TGTGCCAGCAGCCAACAGACAAGTCCGAACACCGGGGAGCTGTTTTTT	CASSQQTSPNTGELFF
NA	TRBV18	NA	TRBJ2-2	TGTGCCAGCTCACCACCGGCGACTACCGGGGAGCTGTTTTTT	CASSPPATTGELFF
many	TRBV27	TRBD1	TRBJ2-7	TGTGCCAGCAGTTCCTCCCGAAGGGGGCCTACCTACGAGCAGTACTTC	CASSSSRRGPTYEQYF
NA	TRBV7-9	TRBD1	TRBJ2-7	TGTGCCAGCAGCTTAAACTCAGGGGGTAGCGACGAGCAGTACTTC	CASSLNSGGSDEQYF
few	TRBV15	NA	TRBJ1-5	TGTGCCACCAGCAGAGATCGATACGGGGATTTACAGACCCAGCATTTT	CATSRDRYGDLQTQHF
few	TRBV12-3/TRBV12-4	NA	TRBJ1-6	TGTGCCAGCAGTTACCCCCGGGGAGGAGGTAATTCACCCCTCCACTTT	CASSYPRGGGNSPLHF
NA	TRBV20-1	NA	TRBJ2-7	TGCAGTGCTCTTCCGGGTGCTGGCGAGCAGTACTTC	CSALPGAGEQYF
few	TRBV5-6	NA	TRBJ1-2	TGTGCCAGCAGCTTGTACAGGAACTATGGCTACACCTTC	CASSLYRNYGYTF
NA	TRBV7-2	TRBD2	TRBJ2-7	TGTGCCAGCAGCCGTCGGACTAGCGGGAGGGCCATAGGCGAGCAGTACTTC	CASSRRTSGRAIGEQYF
NA	TRBV7-2	NA	TRBJ2-7	TGTGCCAGCAGCCCGATAATAGGAGCGTCCGAGCAGTACTTC	CASSPIIGASEQYF
few	TRBV20-1	TRBD2	TRBJ2-3	TGCAGTGCCACCCCCCCCGCGGGAGTCTTTGAGACGCAGTATTTT	CSATPPAGVFETQYF
many	TRBV10-3	TRBD2	TRBJ2-1	TGTGCCATGTCCGGGACTAGCGGGTACAATGAGCAGTTCTTC	CAMSGTSGYNEQFF
NA	TRBV28	NA	TRBJ2-7	TGTGCCAGCAGTACCCAGGGGTTCTACGAGCAGTACTTC	CASSTQGFYEQYF
few	TRBV7-2	NA	TRBJ2-3	TGTGCCAGCAGCCCACGGAGGGGACGCGGCACAGATACGCAGTATTTT	CASSPRRGRGTDTQYF
NA	TRBV7-9	NA	TRBJ1-1	TGTGCCAGCAGCTTTCTCCAGGGTACCACTGAAGCTTTCTTT	CASSFLQGTTEAFF
NA	TRBV7-3	NA	TRBJ2-3	TGTGCCAGCAGCTTAATGCTCCGACTTCCCCTAGATACGCAGTATTTT	CASSLMLRLPLDTQYF
many	TRBV20-1	NA	TRBJ2-1	TGCAGTGCTACCCGAAATGAGCAGTTCTTC	CSATRNEQFF
NA	TRBV12-3/TRBV12-4	NA	TRBJ1-4	TGTGCCAGCAGTTCGCAGGGGACTGTTCACGGGGAACTGTTTTTT	CASSSQGTVHGELFF
many	TRBV29-1	NA	TRBJ1-2	TGCAGCGTTGACTTGGGGGGGCAAATCTATGGCTACACCTTC	CSVDLGGQIYGYTF
many	TRBV4-2	TRBD1	TRBJ2-6	TGTGCCAGCAGCCCATACCAGGGACAGACCTCTGGGGCCAACGTCCTGACTTTC	CASSPYQGQTSGANVLTF
NA	TRBV28	NA	TRBJ1-1	TGTGCCAGCAGGACATCGGACATTCACACTGAAGCTTTCTTT	CASRTSDIHTEAFF
NA	TRBV5-1	NA	TRBJ1-1	TGCGCCAGCAGCTCCCAGGACAACCTAAGAGTGAACACTGAAGCTTTCTTT	CASSSQDNLRVNTEAFF
NA	TRBV6-5	NA	TRBJ2-7	TGTGCCAGCAGTTGGGACCGCACCTACGAGCAGTACTTC	CASSWDRTYEQYF
NA	TRBV9	TRBD1	TRBJ2-3	TGTGCCAGCAGCGTCACCGGGACAGAAGCAGATACGCAGTATTTT	CASSVTGTEADTQYF
few	TRBV7-8	NA	TRBJ1-1	TGTGCCAGCAGCCTGGGATCGGAAAACACTGAAGCTTTCTTT	CASSLGSENTEAFF
many	TRBV7-2	NA	TRBJ2-3	TGTGCCAGCAGCTACGACAGGTCCTTTGCCCCGCCAGATACGCAGTATTTT	CASSYDRSFAPPDTQYF
many	TRBV10-2	TRBD1	TRBJ2-7	TGCGCCAGCAGAGGTCAGGGGGAAGCCTACGAGCAGTACTTC	CASRGQGEAYEQYF
few	TRBV28	TRBD2	TRBJ2-5	TGTGCCAGCATCGACTCACGGGGGGGGCGAGAGACCCAGTACTTC	CASIDSRGGRETQYF
few	TRBV27	NA	TRBJ2-7	TGTGCCAGCAGTTGGAGCGGAGTCACAACCTACGAGCAGTACTTC	CASSWSGVTTYEQYF
few	TRBV4-3	TRBD2	TRBJ2-1	TGCGCCAGCAGCCAGGAAACTGGGACTACCCGGAGTTTGTTCTTC	CASSQETGTTRSLFF
NA	TRBV20-1	NA	TRBJ1-4	TGCAGTGCTAGAGATCCCCGGACGGTAGAAAAACTGTTTTTT	CSARDPRTVEKLFF
many	TRBV7-2	NA	TRBJ2-5	TGTGCCAGCAGGGGGGGCCCACAAGAGACCCAGTACTTC	CASRGGPQETQYF
many	TRBV7-2	NA	TRBJ2-7	TGTGCCAGCAGCCAGCGGGTACAGACCTACGAGCAGTACTTC	CASSQRVQTYEQYF
NA	TRBV20-1	NA	TRBJ2-3	TGCAGTGTCCATGGGGGGGGCGGTGGCACAGATACGCAGTATTTT	CSVHGGGGGTDTQYF
few	TRBV20-1	NA	TRBJ2-7	TGCAGTGCTGCCCTTTCCGGGTTTTCCTACGAGCAGTACTTC	CSAALSGFSYEQYF
many	TRBV7-6	NA	TRBJ2-2	TGTGCCAGCAGCTTCGATGGGTCCGGGGAGCTGTTTTTT	CASSFDGSGELFF
NA	TRBV7-8	NA	TRBJ2-5	TGTGCCAGCAGCTTAGTAGCAGGGGGAGGGGGGGGACAAGAGACCCAGTACTTC	CASSLVAGGGGGQETQYF
few	TRBV6-1	TRBD1	TRBJ2-1	TGTGCCAGCAGTGTGACAGCCGCCGGGACAGTGTTCTACAATGAGCAGTTCTTC	CASSVTAAGTVFYNEQFF
NA	TRBV7-3	TRBD1	TRBJ1-1	TGTGCCAGCAGCTTAGGGGCCGGGACAGTCGCTTTCTTT	CASSLGAGTVAFF
NA	TRBV15	TRBD1	TRBJ2-7	TGTGCCACCAGCAGGCCGTCGGGGACAGGGGGATACGAGCAGTACTTC	CATSRPSGTGGYEQYF
few	TRBV4-2	NA	TRBJ2-7	TGTGCCAGCAGCCAAGACGGCAGGGTAGGCGAGCAGTACTTC	CASSQDGRVGEQYF
NA	TRBV5-6	TRBD1	TRBJ1-2	TGTGCCAGCAGCTTGTTGACAGGGGGCAGTGGCTACACCTTC	CASSLLTGGSGYTF
few	TRBV5-6	TRBD1	TRBJ1-3	TGTGCCAGCAGCCTCCCGGGACAGGGCCACCTGGGAAACACCATATATTTT	CASSLPGQGHLGNTIYF
NA	TRBV5-1	NA	TRBJ1-1	TGCGCCAGCAGCCCACCTAACTCTGAGGGGCACATGAACACTGAAGCTTTCTTT	CASSPPNSEGHMNTEAFF